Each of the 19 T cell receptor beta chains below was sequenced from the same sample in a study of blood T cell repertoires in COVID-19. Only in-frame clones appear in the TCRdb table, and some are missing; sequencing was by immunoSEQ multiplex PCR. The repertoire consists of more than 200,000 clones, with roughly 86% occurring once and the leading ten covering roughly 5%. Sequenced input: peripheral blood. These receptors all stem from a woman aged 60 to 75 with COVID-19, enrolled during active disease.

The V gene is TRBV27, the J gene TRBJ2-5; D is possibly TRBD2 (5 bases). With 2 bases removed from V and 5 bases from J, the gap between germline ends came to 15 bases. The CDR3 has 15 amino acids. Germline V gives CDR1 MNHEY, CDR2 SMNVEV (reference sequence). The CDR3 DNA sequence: TGTGCCAGCAGTTTAGTTAGCGAGATCCGGGAGACCCAGTACTTC. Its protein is CASSLVSEIRETQYF.

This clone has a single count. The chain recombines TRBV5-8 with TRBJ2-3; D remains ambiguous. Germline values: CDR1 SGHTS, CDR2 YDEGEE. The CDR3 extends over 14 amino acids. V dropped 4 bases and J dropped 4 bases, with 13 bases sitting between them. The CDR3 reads CASSLLARPDTQYF. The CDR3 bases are TGTGCCAGCAGCCTTTTGGCCCGCCCAGATACGCAGTATTTT.

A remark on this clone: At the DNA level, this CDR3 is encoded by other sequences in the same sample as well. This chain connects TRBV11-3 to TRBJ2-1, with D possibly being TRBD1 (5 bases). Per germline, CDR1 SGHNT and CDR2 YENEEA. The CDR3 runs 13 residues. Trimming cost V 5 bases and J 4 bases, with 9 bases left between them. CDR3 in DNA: TGTGCCAGCAGCCGCGACAGTTACAATGAGCAGTTCTTC. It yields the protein CASSRDSYNEQFF. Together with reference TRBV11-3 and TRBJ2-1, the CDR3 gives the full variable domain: EAGVVQSPRYKIIEKKQPVAFWCNPISGHNTLYWYLQNLGQGPELLIRYENEEAVDDSQLPKDRFSAERLKGVDSTLKIQPAELGDSAVYLCASSRDSYNEQFFGPGTRLTVL.

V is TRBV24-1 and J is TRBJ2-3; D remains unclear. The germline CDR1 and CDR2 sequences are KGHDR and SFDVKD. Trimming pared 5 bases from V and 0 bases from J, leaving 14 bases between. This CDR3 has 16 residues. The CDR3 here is CATSVPGFSSTDTQYF. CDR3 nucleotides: TGTGCCACCAGTGTCCCAGGATTTTCTAGCACAGATACGCAGTATTTT.

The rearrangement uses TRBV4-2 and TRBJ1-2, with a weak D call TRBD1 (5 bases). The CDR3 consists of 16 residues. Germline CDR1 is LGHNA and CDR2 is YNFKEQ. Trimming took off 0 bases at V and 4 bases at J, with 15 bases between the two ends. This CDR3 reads CASSQDGEVGGYGYTF. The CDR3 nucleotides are TGTGCCAGCAGCCAAGATGGGGAGGTGGGGGGCTATGGCTACACCTTC.

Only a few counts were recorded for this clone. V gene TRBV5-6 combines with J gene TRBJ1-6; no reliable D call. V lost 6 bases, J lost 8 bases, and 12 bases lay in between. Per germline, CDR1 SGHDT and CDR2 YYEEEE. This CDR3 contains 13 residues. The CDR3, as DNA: TGTGCCAGCAATCTGGGGAGCTATTCACCCCTCCACTTT. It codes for CASNLGSYSPLHF. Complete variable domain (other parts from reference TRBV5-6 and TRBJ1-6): DAGVTQSPTHLIKTRGQQVTLRCSPKSGHDTVSWYQQALGQGPQFIFQYYEEEERQRGNFPDRFSGHQFPNYSSELNVNALLLGDSALYLCASNLGSYSPLHFGNGTRLTVT.

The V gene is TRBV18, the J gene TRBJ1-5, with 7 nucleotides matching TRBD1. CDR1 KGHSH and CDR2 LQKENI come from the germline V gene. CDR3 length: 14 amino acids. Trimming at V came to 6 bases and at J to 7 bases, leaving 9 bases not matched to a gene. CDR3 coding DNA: TGTGCCAGCTCCAATGGAGGGGGCGACCAGCCCCAGCATTTT. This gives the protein CASSNGGGDQPQHF.

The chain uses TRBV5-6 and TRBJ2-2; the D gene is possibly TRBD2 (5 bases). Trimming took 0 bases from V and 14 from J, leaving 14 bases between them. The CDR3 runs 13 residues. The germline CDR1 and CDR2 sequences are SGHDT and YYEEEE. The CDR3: CASSLADGVQLFF. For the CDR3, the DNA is TGTGCCAGCAGCTTGGCCGACGGGGTACAACTGTTTTTT. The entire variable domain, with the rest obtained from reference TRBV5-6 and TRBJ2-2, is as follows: DAGVTQSPTHLIKTRGQQVTLRCSPKSGHDTVSWYQQALGQGPQFIFQYYEEEERQRGNFPDRFSGHQFPNYSSELNVNALLLGDSALYLCASSLADGVQLFFGEGSRLTVL.

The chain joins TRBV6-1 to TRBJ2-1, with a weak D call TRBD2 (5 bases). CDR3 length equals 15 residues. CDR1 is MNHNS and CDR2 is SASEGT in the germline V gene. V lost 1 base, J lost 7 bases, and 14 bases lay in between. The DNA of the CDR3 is TGTGCCAGCAGTGAAGGGGCTTCCCCGGGGAATGAGCAGTTCTTC. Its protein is CASSEGASPGNEQFF.

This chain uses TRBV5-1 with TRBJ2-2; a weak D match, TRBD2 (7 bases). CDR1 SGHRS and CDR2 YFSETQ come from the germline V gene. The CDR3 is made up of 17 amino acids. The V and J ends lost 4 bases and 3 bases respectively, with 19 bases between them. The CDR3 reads CASSPLLGGADTGELFF. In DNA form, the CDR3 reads TGCGCCAGCAGCCCACTGTTGGGGGGGGCGGACACCGGGGAGCTGTTTTTT.

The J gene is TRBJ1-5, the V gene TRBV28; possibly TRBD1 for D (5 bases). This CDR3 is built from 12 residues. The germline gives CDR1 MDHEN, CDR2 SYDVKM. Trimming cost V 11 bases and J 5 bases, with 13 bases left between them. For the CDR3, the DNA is TGTGCCGGGGGGGGTGGGCATCAGCCCCAGCATTTT. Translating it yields CAGGGGHQPQHF.

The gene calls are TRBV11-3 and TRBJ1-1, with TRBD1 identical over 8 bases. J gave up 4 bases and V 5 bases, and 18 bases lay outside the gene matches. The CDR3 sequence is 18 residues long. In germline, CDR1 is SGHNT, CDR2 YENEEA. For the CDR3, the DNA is TGTGCCAGCAGCCCAGGACAGGGAAGGGGGAGGATTGGCACTGAAGCTTTCTTT. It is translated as CASSPGQGRGRIGTEAFF. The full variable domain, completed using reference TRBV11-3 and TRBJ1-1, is EAGVVQSPRYKIIEKKQPVAFWCNPISGHNTLYWYLQNLGQGPELLIRYENEEAVDDSQLPKDRFSAERLKGVDSTLKIQPAELGDSAVYLCASSPGQGRGRIGTEAFFGQGTRLTVV.

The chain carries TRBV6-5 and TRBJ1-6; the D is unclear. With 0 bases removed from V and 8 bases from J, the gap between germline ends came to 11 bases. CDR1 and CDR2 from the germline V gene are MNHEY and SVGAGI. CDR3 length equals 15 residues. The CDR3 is CASSYSRHVDSPLHF. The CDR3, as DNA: TGTGCCAGCAGTTACTCGAGGCACGTGGATTCACCCCTCCACTTT.

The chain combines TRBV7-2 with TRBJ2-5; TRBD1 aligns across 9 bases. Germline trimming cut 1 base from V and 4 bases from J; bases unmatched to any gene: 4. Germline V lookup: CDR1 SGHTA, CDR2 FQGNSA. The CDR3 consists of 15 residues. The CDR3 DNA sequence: TGTGCCAGCAGCTTAGGGGGACAGGGTTTAGAGACCCAGTACTTC. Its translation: CASSLGGQGLETQYF.

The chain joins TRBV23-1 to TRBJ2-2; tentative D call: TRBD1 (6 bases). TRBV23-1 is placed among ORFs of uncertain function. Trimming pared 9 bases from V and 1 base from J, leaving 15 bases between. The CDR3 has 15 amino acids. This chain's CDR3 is CASLPTGLNTGELFF. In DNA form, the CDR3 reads TGCGCCAGTCTTCCGACAGGATTGAACACCGGGGAGCTGTTTTTT.

The CDR3 DNA reads TGTGCCAGCAGTCGCCGGGGGGGGCCCAATCAGCCCCAGCATTTT. Translated, it gives CASSRRGGPNQPQHF. This sequence joins TRBV7-8 and TRBJ1-5, with D possibly TRBD1 on 6 matching bases. The CDR3 is 15 residues long. The V gene lost 6 bases and the J gene lost 3 bases, with 15 bases spanning the gap. From germline, CDR1 is SGHVS and CDR2 FQNEAQ.

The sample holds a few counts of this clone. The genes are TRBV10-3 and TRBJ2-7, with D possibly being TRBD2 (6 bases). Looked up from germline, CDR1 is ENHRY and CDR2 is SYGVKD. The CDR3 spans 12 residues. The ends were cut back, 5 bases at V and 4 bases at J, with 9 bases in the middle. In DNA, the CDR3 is TGTGCCATCAGTCCGGGACTGTACGAGCAGTACTTC. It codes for CAISPGLYEQYF.

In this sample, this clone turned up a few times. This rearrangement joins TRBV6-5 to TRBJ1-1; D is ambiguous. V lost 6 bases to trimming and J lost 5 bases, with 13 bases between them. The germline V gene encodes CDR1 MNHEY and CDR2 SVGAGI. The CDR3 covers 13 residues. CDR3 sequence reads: CASRGSIRTEAFF. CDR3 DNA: TGTGCCAGCAGGGGCAGCATTCGGACTGAAGCTTTCTTT.

CDR3 residues: CATSEPGQGGNEKLFF. CDR3 sequence (DNA): TGTGCCACCAGTGAACCCGGACAGGGGGGAAATGAAAAACTGTTTTTT. This chain uses TRBV24-1 with TRBJ1-4; 10 bases map to TRBD1. Germline V CDR1 and CDR2: KGHDR, SFDVKD. V was clipped by 4 bases and J by 5 bases; unmatched bases: 6. The CDR3 length is 16 residues.